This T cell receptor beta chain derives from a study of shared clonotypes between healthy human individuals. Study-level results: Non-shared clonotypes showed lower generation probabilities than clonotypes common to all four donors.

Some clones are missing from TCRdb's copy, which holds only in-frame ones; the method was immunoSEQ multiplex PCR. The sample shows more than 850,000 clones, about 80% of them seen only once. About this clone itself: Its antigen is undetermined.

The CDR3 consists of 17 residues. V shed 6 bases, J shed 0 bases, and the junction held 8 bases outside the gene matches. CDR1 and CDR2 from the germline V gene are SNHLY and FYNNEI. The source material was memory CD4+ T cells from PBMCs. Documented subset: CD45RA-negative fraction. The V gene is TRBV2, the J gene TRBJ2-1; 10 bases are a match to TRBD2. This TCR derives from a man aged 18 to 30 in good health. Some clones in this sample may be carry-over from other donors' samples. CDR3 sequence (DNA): TGTGCCAGCAGGAGTACTGCTAGCGGGAGCTCCTACAATGAGCAGTTCTTC. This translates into CASRSTASGSSYNEQFF. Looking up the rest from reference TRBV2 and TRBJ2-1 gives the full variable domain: EPEVTQTPSHQVTQMGQEVILRCVPISNHLYFYWYRQILGQKVEFLVSFYNNEISEKSEIFDDQFSVERPDGSNFTLKIRSTKLEDSAMYFCASRSTASGSSYNEQFFGPGTRLTVL.